This TCR beta chain was profiled in a study of blood T cell repertoires in COVID-19. Study-wide background: Collection of acute and convalescent COVID-19 samples took place in the United States, Italy and Spain. The cDNA or gDNA used as material had been derived from T cells, B-cell-depleted T cells, or PBMCs.

The V and J ends lost 5 bases and 8 bases respectively, with 24 bases between them. The CDR3 extends over 16 amino acids. CDR1 is SNHLY, CDR2 FYNNEI, per germline. Methods used by the authors: Amplification of reference gene primers provided the estimated nucleated cell counts. The protocol was immunoSEQ multiplex PCR, while the TCRdb copy is restricted to in-frame clones and leaves out a portion. The V and J calls and clone size were taken over from that table, and D and trimming were inferred from the DNA. The sample has about 210,000 clones, almost 85% seen once. The sequenced sample consisted of peripheral blood. This rearrangement joins TRBV2 to TRBJ1-2; the D gene is possibly TRBD1 (6 bases). The receptor was isolated from a woman aged 45-60 years with active or convalescent COVID-19. The CDR3 loop reads CASSQSGASPVSGYTF. The CDR3 coding sequence is TGTGCCAGCAGTCAATCAGGGGCCTCTCCTGTCTCGGGCTACACCTTC. Variable domain in full (rest from reference TRBV2 and TRBJ1-2): EPEVTQTPSHQVTQMGQEVILRCVPISNHLYFYWYRQILGQKVEFLVSFYNNEISEKSEIFDDQFSVERPDGSNFTLKIRSTKLEDSAMYFCASSQSGASPVSGYTFGSGTRLTVV.